The 24 T cell receptor beta chains presented below share a single source sample, sequenced in a study of T cells in Graves' hyperthyroidism and ophthalmopathy. Template material for amplifying TCR beta CDR3 regions consisted of RNA transcripts. First-round RT-PCR targeting the TCR CDR3 was performed with the HTBI primer set. TCRdb itself ran the multiplex PCR reads through MiXCR, one entry per CDR3 protein. The table includes around 350,000 distinct CDR3 sequences, about 13% detected once. The specimen was blood. The receptor source for this set is a woman younger than 35 with Graves' hyperthyroidism.

This clonotype was counted ten times or more. This chain links TRBV6-5 with TRBJ1-5; D is uncertain. This CDR3 is built from 17 residues. Germline CDR1 MNHEY, CDR2 SVGAGI. Trimming pared 0 bases from V and 0 bases from J, leaving 12 bases between. CDR3 sequence: CASSYSFASHSNQPQHF. CDR3 nucleotides: TGTGCCAGCAGTTACTCCTTTGCCAGTCATAGCAATCAGCCCCAGCATTTT.

V is TRBV6-1 and J is TRBJ2-3; 7 nucleotides align to TRBD1. CDR1 and CDR2 (germline): MNHNS, SASEGT. Losses at the gene ends were 4 bases for V and 2 bases for J; bases not matched to a gene: 24. CDR3 length equals 21 residues. The CDR3 bases are TGTGCCAGCAGTGGTTTTGCAGGACAGGTCTTCCCCACTAAGAACACAGATACGCAGTATTTT. This encodes CASSGFAGQVFPTKNTDTQYF.

This clonotype was seen many times. The V gene is TRBV28, the J gene TRBJ1-1; no firm D call. Per the germline V gene, CDR1 is MDHEN and CDR2 is SYDVKM. V was cut by 5 bases and J by 7 bases, with 14 bases left in between. This CDR3 is built from 13 residues. CDR3 amino acids: CASSGTPALEAFF. The CDR3 DNA reads as TGTGCCAGCAGTGGTACCCCGGCTCTTGAAGCTTTCTTT.

This clonotype was seen more than once but under ten times. The chain carries TRBV3-1 and TRBJ2-7; maybe TRBD1 (5 bases). The germline V gene has CDR1 LGHDT and CDR2 YNNKEL (reference sequence). V dropped 3 bases and J dropped 3 bases, with 12 bases sitting between them. The CDR3 totals 14 residues. DNA for the CDR3: TGTGCCAGCAGCCAGCTAGGGGCAGGCTACGAGCAGTACTTC. Translated: CASSQLGAGYEQYF.

This clonotype has only a few counts. A read error is possible here, since a much larger clone lies one base away. The chain recombines TRBV6-1 with TRBJ2-1, with TRBD2 matching over 9 bases. V dropped 6 bases and J dropped 9; count of bases not matched to a gene: 12. This CDR3 is 15 amino acids long. Germline CDR1 is MNHNS and CDR2 is SASEGT. This chain's CDR3 is CASRRNGGGASEQFF. In DNA, the CDR3 is TGTGCCAGCAGGAGGAATGGCGGGGGGGCCTCTGAGCAGTTCTTC.

This clonotype occurred many times. J is TRBJ2-1 and V is TRBV20-1; the match to TRBD2 covers 7 bases. The length of the CDR3 is 15 residues. Per germline, CDR1 DFQATT and CDR2 SNEGSKA (reference sequence). V was pared by 6 bases and J by 6 bases, with 14 bases of the junction left unmatched. The CDR3 region is CSASPFSGARNEQFF. The CDR3 DNA sequence: TGCAGTGCGTCCCCCTTCAGCGGGGCTCGCAATGAGCAGTTCTTC.

This clonotype appeared a few times. The V gene is TRBV20-1, the J gene TRBJ2-5; 7 bases are shared with TRBD1. The CDR3 is 15 residues long. The germline V gene encodes CDR1 DFQATT and CDR2 SNEGSKA (reference sequence). Trimming at V came to 2 bases and at J to 1 base, leaving 7 bases not matched to a gene. In DNA form, the CDR3 reads TGCAGTGCTAGAAAGGGGGCGGATCGCCAAGAGACCCAGTACTTC. The encoded protein is CSARKGADRQETQYF.

This clonotype was counted ten times or more. The rearrangement joins TRBV28 to TRBJ1-3; maybe TRBD1 (5 bases). CDR3 length equals 17 residues. The V gene lost 8 bases and the J gene lost 3 bases, with 23 bases spanning the gap. Germline V CDR1 and CDR2: MDHEN, SYDVKM. The CDR3 sequence: CASLLTGTLSGGNTIYF. The CDR3 DNA reads TGTGCCAGCCTGTTAACCGGGACCTTATCCGGTGGAAACACCATATATTTT.

This clonotype was observed at least ten times. The gene calls are TRBV2 and TRBJ2-1; D gene uncertain. CDR1 and CDR2 from the germline V gene are SNHLY and FYNNEI. The CDR3 totals 15 residues. Trimming removed 2 bases at V and 6 bases at J, with 14 bases between. The CDR3 DNA sequence: TGTGCCAGCAGTGAACTCTGGGAACGGACCAATGAGCAGTTCTTC. Its translation is CASSELWERTNEQFF.

This clonotype was observed at least ten times. The chain employs TRBV10-1 and TRBJ2-1; D gene ambiguous. Germline V CDR1 and CDR2: WNHNN, SYGVQD (reference sequence). V was pared by 8 bases and J by 7 bases, with 15 bases between. This CDR3 spans 13 amino acids. The CDR3 loop is CASGEGGWNEQFF. CDR3 DNA sequence: TGCGCCAGCGGGGAAGGTGGATGGAATGAGCAGTTCTTC.

V gene TRBV4-3 combines with J gene TRBJ2-2, with 14 positions matching TRBD2. There are 18 residues in the CDR3. Germline-derived CDR1 and CDR2 are LGHNA and YSLEER. V shed 2 bases and J 5 bases; nucleotides not matched to a gene: 7. The CDR3 coding sequence is TGCGCCAGCAGCCAAAAGCCGGGACTAGCGGGAGTTACCGGGGAGCTGTTTTTT. Translated: CASSQKPGLAGVTGELFF.

The sample holds a few counts of this clonotype. The CDR3 DNA reads as TGTGCCAGCAGCCTGGGGGACAGGGGATTGGGCAATGAGCAGTTCTTC. This gives the protein CASSLGDRGLGNEQFF. This chain joins TRBV9 and TRBJ2-1, with 10 bases that match TRBD1. J lost 6 bases, V lost 4 bases, and 10 bases had no gene match. The CDR3 runs 16 residues. CDR1 is SGDLS and CDR2 is YYNGEE in the germline V gene.

At least ten counts were recorded for this clonotype. The CDR3 protein is CASSPIGRNSNQPQHF. The CDR3 DNA is TGTGCCAGCTCACCAATCGGGCGCAATAGCAATCAGCCCCAGCATTTT. The V call is TRBV18, the J call TRBJ1-5, with no clear D. This CDR3 is built from 16 residues. V was cut by 2 bases and J by 0 bases, with 11 bases left in between. Germline CDR1 reads KGHSH; CDR2 reads LQKENI.

This clonotype has a count of ten or more. The chain has TRBV6-1 and TRBJ2-7; 8 bases are shared with TRBD1. CDR1 and CDR2 (germline): MNHNS, SASEGT. There are 13 residues in the CDR3. Germline trimming cut 7 bases from V and 6 bases from J; bases unmatched to any gene: 8. The CDR3 loop reads CASNHGQGREQYF. CDR3 bases: TGTGCCAGCAACCATGGACAGGGACGCGAGCAGTACTTC.

This clonotype has only a few counts. The genes are TRBV11-2 and TRBJ2-2; 7 positions agree with TRBD1. The CDR3 has 12 residues. J gave up 6 bases and V 6 bases, and 1 base lay outside the gene matches. Germline-derived CDR1 and CDR2 are SGHAT and FQNNGV. The CDR3 bases are TGTGCCAGCAGAGGGGGCTCCGGGGAGCTGTTTTTT. Amino acids: CASRGGSGELFF.

In its sample, this clonotype was seen many times. The J gene is TRBJ1-1, the V gene TRBV7-2; 7 positions agree with TRBD1. The length of the CDR3 is 14 residues. With V trimmed by 7 bases and J by 3 bases, 8 bases remained unmatched. The germline V gene has CDR1 SGHTA and CDR2 FQGNSA. DNA for the CDR3: TGTGCCAGCACCGTTCAGGGGGGTGACACTGAAGCTTTCTTT. It encodes CASTVQGGDTEAFF. Full variable domain (remainder filled in from reference TRBV7-2 and TRBJ1-1): GAGVSQSPSNKVTEKGKDVELRCDPISGHTALYWYRQSLGQGLEFLIYFQGNSAPDKSGLPSDRFSAERTGGSVSTLTIQRTQQEDSAVYLCASTVQGGDTEAFFGQGTRLTVV.

This clonotype appeared many times. The J gene is TRBJ2-1, the V gene TRBV3-1; 15 nucleotides agree with TRBD2. The length of the CDR3 is 15 residues. Trimming removed 4 bases from V and 8 bases from J; junction bases left unmatched: 3. CDR1 and CDR2 from the germline V gene are LGHDT and YNNKEL (reference sequence). The CDR3 spells CASSPGLAGGDEQFF. The CDR3, as DNA: TGTGCCAGCAGCCCGGGACTAGCGGGGGGTGATGAGCAGTTCTTC.

This clonotype was detected many times. The chain combines TRBV20-1 with TRBJ2-7; TRBD2 matches at 10 bases. The CDR3 totals 13 residues. Unmatched junction bases numbered 1, after V lost 3 bases and J lost 2 bases. Germline CDR1 is DFQATT and CDR2 is SNEGSKA (reference sequence). The CDR3 nucleotides are TGCAGTGCTAGGCTAGCGGGAGCCTACGAGCAGTACTTC. Amino acids: CSARLAGAYEQYF.

This CDR3 reads CSARTSVLEQFF. In DNA form, the CDR3 reads TGCAGTGCTAGAACTAGTGTTCTTGAGCAGTTCTTC. The rearrangement links TRBV20-1 to TRBJ2-1, with D possibly matching TRBD2 (5 bases). The CDR3 sequence is 12 residues long. Looked up from germline, CDR1 is DFQATT and CDR2 is SNEGSKA (reference sequence). The V gene lost 2 bases and the J gene lost 9 bases, with 11 bases spanning the gap.

This clonotype was recorded at least ten times. This chain links TRBV20-1 with TRBJ2-1; D is possibly TRBD1 (6 bases). The CDR3 is 14 amino acids. Germline V gives CDR1 DFQATT, CDR2 SNEGSKA (reference sequence). V lost 6 bases and J 4 bases, leaving 16 bases between the germline ends. The CDR3 is CSAPPDRLYNEQFF. The CDR3 DNA follows: TGCAGTGCCCCTCCGGACAGACTTTACAATGAGCAGTTCTTC.

This clonotype was counted a few times. This sequence joins TRBV29-1 and TRBJ2-2; D not resolved. CDR1 and CDR2 from the germline V gene are SQVTM and ANQGSEA. The V end was cut by 6 bases, the J end by 2 bases, with 7 bases between. CDR3 length: 12 residues. For the CDR3, the DNA is TGCAGCGTCTTGACTAACACCGGGGAGCTGTTTTTT. Translation: CSVLTNTGELFF.

A word on this clonotype: This may arise from a read error, as a much more abundant clone is one base away. V gene TRBV2 combines with J gene TRBJ2-3; a possible D gene is TRBD2 (5 bases). Trimming removed 7 bases at V and 3 bases at J, with 14 bases between. CDR3 length equals 14 residues. The germline V gene has CDR1 SNHLY and CDR2 FYNNEI. The CDR3 protein is CASTSPGSTDTQYF. The CDR3 nucleotides read TGTGCCAGCACCTCCCCGGGGTCGACAGATACGCAGTATTTT.

This clonotype was picked up many times. V usage is TRBV30 and J usage is TRBJ1-5; maybe TRBD1 (6 bases). Germline CDR1 and CDR2: GTSNPN and SVGIG (reference sequence). V was clipped by 2 bases and J by 6 bases, with 14 bases between them. The CDR3 has 14 residues. CDR3 residues: CAWSSWTVGQPQHF. The CDR3 bases are TGTGCCTGGAGTTCCTGGACAGTGGGTCAGCCCCAGCATTTT.

This clonotype was counted at least ten times. The CDR3 loop is CASSSDPLGSEAFF. The DNA of the CDR3 is TGTGCCAGCAGCTCTGACCCATTAGGATCTGAAGCTTTCTTT. The rearrangement joins TRBV7-8 to TRBJ1-1; no firm D call. Trimming removed 4 bases from V and 6 bases from J, with 15 bases in between. This CDR3 contains 14 residues. Per germline, CDR1 SGHVS and CDR2 FQNEAQ. Variable domain in full (rest from reference TRBV7-8 and TRBJ1-1): GAGVSQSPRYKVAKRGQDVALRCDPISGHVSLFWYQQALGQGPEFLTYFQNEAQLDKSGLPSDRFFAERPEGSVSTLKIQRTQQEDSAVYLCASSSDPLGSEAFFGQGTRLTVV.